The 19 T cell receptor beta chains listed next were all sequenced from one sample in a study of graft-versus-host responses after intestinal transplantation. Their specific antigens are unknown. Measured with immunoSEQ multiplex PCR; TCRdb has only the in-frame clones, and not every one. Among 75,000 to 95,000 clones listed, approximately 94% were seen once. Sequenced here: unstimulated CD8+ T cells sorted from spleen or lymph node cells, sampled before intestinal transplant. The source of these receptors is a human donor who received an intestinal transplant.

The V and J genes are TRBV4-3 and TRBJ2-1; 9 bases map to TRBD1. CDR3 length: 13 residues. Trimming cost V 1 base and J 8 bases; bases outside gene matches: 0. CDR1 and CDR2 from the germline V gene are LGHNA and YSLEER. Written as DNA, the CDR3 is TGCGCCAGCAGCCAAGGGACAGGGGATGAGCAGTTCTTC. Protein: CASSQGTGDEQFF.

This chain joins TRBV7-8 and TRBJ1-5, with a weak D call TRBD1 (6 bases). Germline CDR1 SGHVS, CDR2 FQNEAQ. Trimming removed 5 bases from V and 12 bases from J, with 11 bases in between. The length of the CDR3 is 11 residues. CDR3: CASSLTGHQHF. In DNA, the CDR3 is TGTGCCAGCAGCCTTACAGGGCACCAGCATTTT.

The V and J genes are TRBV4-3 and TRBJ2-7; 7 bases align to TRBD2. The CDR3 runs 14 residues. V lost 0 bases to trimming and J lost 3 bases; unmatched junction nucleotides: 2. The V gene's germline CDR1 is LGHNA and CDR2 YSLEER. In DNA, the CDR3 is TGCGCCAGCAGCCAAGACAGGGAGGGCTACGAGCAGTACTTC. This sequence encodes CASSQDREGYEQYF.

V and J are TRBV9 and TRBJ1-1, with a weak D call TRBD1 (5 bases). Germline CDR1 reads SGDLS; CDR2 reads YYNGEE. V was clipped by 3 bases and J by 0 bases, with 12 bases between them. This CDR3 is built from 15 residues. CDR3 bases: TGTGCCAGCAGCGAGGCGCGGGGGGTGAACACTGAAGCTTTCTTT. Translation: CASSEARGVNTEAFF.

The CDR3 nucleotides read TGTGCCGGAGGGGTTGGCACCGGGGAGCTGTTTTTT. Translating gives CAGGVGTGELFF. V gene TRBV30 combines with J gene TRBJ2-2; possible D gene TRBD2, 6 bases. This CDR3 comprises 12 residues. V gave up 8 bases and J gave up 4 bases, with 11 bases separating them. Germline CDR1 reads GTSNPN; CDR2 reads SVGIG (reference sequence).

The chain joins TRBV15 to TRBJ1-2; D is uncertain. The germline CDR1 and CDR2 sequences are LNHNV and YYDKDF (reference sequence). Between the trimmed V and J ends, which lost 0 bases and 2 bases, there was a span of 10 bases. The CDR3 covers 15 residues. CDR3 sequence reads: CATSRDRGLNYGYTF. CDR3 nucleotide sequence: TGTGCCACCAGCAGAGATCGGGGTTTAAACTATGGCTACACCTTC.

The chain links TRBV11-2 to TRBJ2-1; 7 bases are a match to TRBD2. The CDR3 is 15 amino acids. J gave up 0 bases and V 3 bases, and 2 bases lay outside the gene matches. The germline V gene has CDR1 SGHAT and CDR2 FQNNGV. In DNA, the CDR3 is TGTGCCAGCAGCTTCGGGGGGAGCTCCTACAATGAGCAGTTCTTC. As protein: CASSFGGSSYNEQFF.

This rearrangement joins TRBV4-3 to TRBJ2-7, with 8 bases matching TRBD1. The CDR3 contains 14 residues. Germline values: CDR1 LGHNA, CDR2 YSLEER. V shed 6 bases, J shed 3 bases, and the junction held 7 bases outside the gene matches. In DNA form, the CDR3 reads TGCGCCAGCAGTTATACAGGGGGTAGCTACGAGCAGTACTTC. The encoded protein is CASSYTGGSYEQYF.

The CDR3 DNA is TGCGCCAGCAGCCCGGCAGGGGGGTTGACCGGGGAGCTGTTTTTT. Its translation: CASSPAGGLTGELFF. The chain joins TRBV4-3 to TRBJ2-2; the D gene is possibly TRBD1 (7 bases). Deletions cut 4 bases from V and 5 bases from J, with 14 bases between. Germline values: CDR1 LGHNA, CDR2 YSLEER. The length of the CDR3 is 15 residues.

The chain recombines TRBV11-3 with TRBJ2-1; the D is unclear. Germline V lookup: CDR1 SGHNT, CDR2 YENEEA. The germline V and J ends were trimmed by 2 bases and 0 bases, with 11 bases remaining between them. There are 16 residues in the CDR3. CDR3 DNA: TGTGCCAGCAGCTTAAACGGCCGGAGCTCCTACAATGAGCAGTTCTTC. It encodes CASSLNGRSSYNEQFF.

This chain joins TRBV4-1 and TRBJ1-1; D might be TRBD1 (6 bases). This CDR3 has 17 residues. Germline CDR1 is MGHRA and CDR2 is YSYEKL. V was shortened by 1 base and J by 2 bases, with 17 bases between the two germline ends. Written as DNA, the CDR3 is TGCGCCAGCAGCCAAGCCCAACCCGGGGGGCCCAACACTGAAGCTTTCTTT. Protein sequence: CASSQAQPGGPNTEAFF.

In this sample, this clone turned up once. This chain joins TRBV14 and TRBJ2-2; D might be TRBD1 (5 bases). The CDR3 is 19 residues long. Germline CDR1 and CDR2: SGHDN and FVKESK. Trimming removed 0 bases from V and 6 bases from J, with 23 bases in between. CDR3: CASSQDPAQLSGQAGELFF. CDR3 DNA sequence: TGTGCCAGCAGCCAAGATCCGGCACAGCTTTCAGGGCAGGCCGGGGAGCTGTTTTTT.

This chain connects TRBV7-8 to TRBJ1-1; TRBD1 might be the D (5 bases). The V and J ends lost 8 bases and 0 bases respectively, with 16 bases between them. Germline values: CDR1 SGHVS, CDR2 FQNEAQ. The CDR3 is 15 residues long. The CDR3 region has the DNA TGTGCCAGCGCGAGCGGGCCAGGGATGAACACTGAAGCTTTCTTT. The encoded protein is CASASGPGMNTEAFF.

This clone was recorded once. The chain couples TRBV7-9 to TRBJ2-3, with a possible D match to TRBD1 (6 bases). Germline CDR1 and CDR2: SEHNR and FQNEAQ (reference sequence). V was cut by 4 bases and J by 6 bases, with 8 bases left in between. This CDR3 has 12 amino acids. The CDR3 reads CASSSTGDTQYF. Written as DNA, the CDR3 is TGTGCCAGCAGCTCAACAGGGGATACGCAGTATTTT.

This clone was observed a single time. In the same sample, other DNA sequences code for this CDR3. The rearrangement joins TRBV4-3 to TRBJ1-3; no clear D gene. The CDR3 totals 15 residues. V shed 0 bases and J shed 1 base, with 7 bases lying between them. CDR1 is LGHNA, CDR2 YSLEER, per germline. CDR3 sequence: CASSQDRESGNTIYF. DNA of the CDR3: TGCGCCAGCAGCCAAGATCGCGAGTCTGGAAACACCATATATTTT.

This sequence joins TRBV5-6 and TRBJ1-1; D perhaps matches TRBD1 (6 bases). V shed 0 bases and J shed 5 bases, with 11 bases lying between them. Germline V gives CDR1 SGHDT, CDR2 YYEEEE. This CDR3 spans 14 amino acids. The CDR3 region has the DNA TGTGCCAGCAGCTTGGCACGGGGGGCAACTGAAGCTTTCTTT. This translates into CASSLARGATEAFF.

The J gene is TRBJ1-1, the V gene TRBV19; D might be TRBD1 (5 bases). V lost 5 bases to trimming and J lost 2 bases, with 9 bases between them. CDR1 and CDR2 from the germline V gene are LNHDA and SQIVND (reference sequence). The CDR3 consists of 13 residues. In DNA form, the CDR3 reads TGTGCCAGTAGTTTCGGGGGAAACACTGAAGCTTTCTTT. Its translation is CASSFGGNTEAFF.

The V call is TRBV10-1, the J call TRBJ1-1; no clear D gene. V was shortened by 6 bases and J by 8 bases, with 16 bases between the two germline ends. The germline CDR1 and CDR2 sequences are WNHNN and SYGVQD (reference sequence). The CDR3 spans 13 residues. The CDR3 reads CASSLSRAGEAFF. The CDR3 DNA follows: TGCGCCAGCAGCCTTTCGAGGGCTGGGGAAGCTTTCTTT.

V usage is TRBV19 and J usage is TRBJ2-7; weak D call: TRBD2 (5 bases). In germline, CDR1 is LNHDA, CDR2 SQIVND (reference sequence). V was cut by 8 bases and J by 5 bases, with 16 bases left in between. The CDR3 covers 13 residues. DNA for the CDR3: TGTGCCAGTTCGGGGTCTGCGTGGAACGAGCAGTACTTC. Translation gives CASSGSAWNEQYF.